The rows below give T cell receptor beta chains drawn from one sample of a study of T cell responses to AZD1222 COVID-19 vaccine. Here immunoSEQ multiplex PCR was the method, and the copy in TCRdb shows in-frame clones only, minus some. The repertoire holds over 100,000 clones, with around 90% as singletons. The starting material was peripheral blood, obtained 28 days after the second AZD1222 dose. These receptors were obtained from an adult who received the AZD1222 COVID-19 vaccine. The CDR3 runs from the conserved cysteine through the conserved F or W. D genes are given only for firm matches. Clone sizes are given selectively: once, few, many, or a class where the clone is expanded.

size,D,V,J,DNA,CDR3
medium-sized,TRBD1,TRBV18,TRBJ1-2,TGTGCCAGCTCACCACGGGACAGCCGCTATGGCTACACCTTC,CASSPRDSRYGYTF
-,TRBD1,TRBV6-6,TRBJ2-7,TGTGCCAGCAGTAGACAGGGGCCGGGGTCCGAGCAGTACTTC,CASSRQGPGSEQYF
few,-,TRBV7-2,TRBJ2-5,TGTGCCAGCAGCCTCGGTGCCGGGGAGACCCAGTACTTC,CASSLGAGETQYF
-,TRBD1,TRBV2,TRBJ2-2,TGTGCCAGCAGTGTTAGGACAGGGCAGACCGGGGAGCTGTTTTTT,CASSVRTGQTGELFF
-,-,TRBV12-3/TRBV12-4,TRBJ1-1,TGTGCCAGCAGTTTTGGGTGGAACACTGAAGCTTTCTTT,CASSFGWNTEAFF
-,TRBD1,TRBV5-4,TRBJ1-3,TGTGCCAGCAGCCATGGGACAGACGTAAACACCATATATTTT,CASSHGTDVNTIYF
-,-,TRBV18,TRBJ1-1,TGTGCCAGCTCTTCAGATAGGGGGGAAGCTTTCTTT,CASSSDRGEAFF
-,-,TRBV6-5,TRBJ1-5,TGTGCCACCCATCCCAGGGCCAGCAATCAGCCCCAGCATTTT,CATHPRASNQPQHF
-,-,TRBV12-3/TRBV12-4,TRBJ1-1,TGTGCCAGCAGTGGGACGGTGAACACTGAAGCTTTCTTT,CASSGTVNTEAFF
-,-,TRBV5-4,TRBJ1-3,TGTGCCAGCAGCTCACAGGCTAGCTCTGGAAACACCATATATTTT,CASSSQASSGNTIYF
-,-,TRBV6-5,TRBJ2-5,TGTGCCAGCAGTCCGTACCAAGAGACCCAGTACTTC,CASSPYQETQYF
few,TRBD1,TRBV7-2,TRBJ2-7,TGTGCCAGCAGCTACGACAGGGTAAGCTCCTACGAGCAGTACTTC,CASSYDRVSSYEQYF
-,TRBD2,TRBV7-2,TRBJ2-2,TGTGCCACCCGGGGGGGACTCAACACCGGGGAGCTGTTTTTT,CATRGGLNTGELFF
-,TRBD1,TRBV30,TRBJ1-2,TGTGCCTGGTTCGTCGCAGGGGGTCCCTTTAACTATGGCTACACCTTC,CAWFVAGGPFNYGYTF
-,-,TRBV7-3,TRBJ2-3,TGTGCCAGCAGCTCCTCCGGCACAGATACGCAGTATTTT,CASSSSGTDTQYF
-,TRBD1,TRBV5-5,TRBJ1-2,TGTGCCAGCAGCCCGCCGACAGGGCTCGGGTATGGCTACACCTTC,CASSPPTGLGYGYTF
-,TRBD1,TRBV19,TRBJ1-5,TGTGCCAGTAGTATAGCTAGGGACAGGCTTGGCAATCAGCCCCAGCATTTT,CASSIARDRLGNQPQHF
-,-,TRBV30,TRBJ2-7,TGTGCCGCTGCCACGGGGACGAAGCAGTACTTC,CAAATGTKQYF
-,TRBD1,TRBV7-9,TRBJ2-7,TGTGCCAGCAGCTTACAGGGGGCAGGCCACGAGCAGTACTTC,CASSLQGAGHEQYF
-,TRBD1,TRBV29-1,TRBJ1-1,TGCAGCGCCAAGACAGGGGGGAACACTGAAGCTTTCTTT,CSAKTGGNTEAFF
-,-,TRBV19,TRBJ1-1,TGTGCCAGTAGTATTCTGGTTGGTGGGAACACTGAAGCTTTCTTT,CASSILVGGNTEAFF
-,-,TRBV7-2,TRBJ2-5,TGTGCCAGCAGCTTCGACCCCGGGGGGCATGAGACCCAGTACTTC,CASSFDPGGHETQYF